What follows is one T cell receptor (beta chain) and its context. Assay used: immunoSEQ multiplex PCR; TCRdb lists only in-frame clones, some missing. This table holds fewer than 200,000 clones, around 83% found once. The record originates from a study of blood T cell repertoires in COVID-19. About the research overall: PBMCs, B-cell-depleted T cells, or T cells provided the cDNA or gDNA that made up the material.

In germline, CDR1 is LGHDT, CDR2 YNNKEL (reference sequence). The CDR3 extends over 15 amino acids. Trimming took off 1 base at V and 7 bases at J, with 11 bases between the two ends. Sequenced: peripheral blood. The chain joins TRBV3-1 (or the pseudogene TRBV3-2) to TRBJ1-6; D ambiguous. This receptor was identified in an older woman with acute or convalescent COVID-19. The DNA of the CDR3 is TGTGCCAGCAGCCAAGCCCACAGAGCAAATTCACCCCTCCACTTT. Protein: CASSQAHRANSPLHF.